The clone carrying this T cell receptor beta chain was seen a few times. Its specificity is not known. The sample originates from a study of vaccination effects on CD4 cells after COVID-19. About the study: Sampling of two convalescent patients took place 16 days and one week prior to vaccination.

The method was immunoSEQ multiplex PCR; TCRdb's version includes in-frame clones alone and lacks a portion of them. This table holds approximately 46,000 clones, approximately 74% found once. After around nine days in culture, the CD4+ T cells were isolated. The infection with SARS-CoV-2 (confirmed by PCR) occurred in this person between March and December 2020. Findings and caveats of the study: Following vaccination, convalescents' spike-reactive clones were mostly new ones induced by the vaccine. Marked contraction was observed in infection-induced and vaccine-induced clones late after vaccination.

The clonotype was recovered from a human donor who had a prior SARS-CoV-2 infection. Sample: CD4+ T cells from PBMCs cultured without peptide, taken before COVID-19 vaccination.

CDR3 sequence (DNA): TGTGCCAGCAGCGCCGGGGTCGCGGGTGGCTACACCTTC. Its translation: CASSAGVAGGYTF. The chain is built from TRBV9 and TRBJ1-2, with D hard to call. Trimming removed 3 bases from V and 7 bases from J, with 13 bases in between. In germline, CDR1 is SGDLS, CDR2 YYNGEE. The CDR3 is 13 residues long. Filled out from reference TRBV9 and TRBJ1-2, the complete variable domain reads DSGVTQTPKHLITATGQRVTLRCSPRSGDLSVYWYQQSLDQGLQFLIQYYNGEERAKGNILERFSAQQFPDLHSELNLSSLELGDSALYFCASSAGVAGGYTFGSGTRLTVV.